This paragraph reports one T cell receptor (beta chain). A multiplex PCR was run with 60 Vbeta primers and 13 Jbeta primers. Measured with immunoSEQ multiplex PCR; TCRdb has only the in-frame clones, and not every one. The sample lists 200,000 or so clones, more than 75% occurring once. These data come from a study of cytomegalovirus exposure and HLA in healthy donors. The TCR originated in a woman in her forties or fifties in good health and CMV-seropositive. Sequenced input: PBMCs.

CDR3 region: CAISEQGPSYNEQFF. The CDR3 coding sequence is TGTGCCATCAGCGAACAGGGTCCCTCCTACAATGAGCAGTTCTTC. The chain is built from TRBV10-3 and TRBJ2-1; tentatively, D is TRBD1 (6 bases). In germline, CDR1 is ENHRY, CDR2 SYGVKD. This CDR3 spans 15 amino acids. Trimming removed 6 bases at V and 0 bases at J, with 12 bases between.